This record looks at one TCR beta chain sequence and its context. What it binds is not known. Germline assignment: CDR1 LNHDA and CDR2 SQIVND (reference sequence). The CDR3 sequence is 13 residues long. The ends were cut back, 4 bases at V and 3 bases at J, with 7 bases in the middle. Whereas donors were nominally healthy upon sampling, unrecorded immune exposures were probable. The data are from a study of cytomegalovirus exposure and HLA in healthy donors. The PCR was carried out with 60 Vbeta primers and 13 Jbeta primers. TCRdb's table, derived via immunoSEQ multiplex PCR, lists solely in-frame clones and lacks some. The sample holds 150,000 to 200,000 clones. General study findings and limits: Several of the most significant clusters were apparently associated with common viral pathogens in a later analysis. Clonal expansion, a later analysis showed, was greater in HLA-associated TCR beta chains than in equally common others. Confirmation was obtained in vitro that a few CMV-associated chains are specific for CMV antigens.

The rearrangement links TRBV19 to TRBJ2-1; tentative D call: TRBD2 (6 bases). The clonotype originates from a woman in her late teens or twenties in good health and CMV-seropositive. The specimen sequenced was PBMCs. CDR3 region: CASSTGLYNEQFF. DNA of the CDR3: TGTGCCAGTAGTACGGGACTCTACAATGAGCAGTTCTTC.